Given below is one TCR beta chain in context. The antigen is undetermined. Method: immunoSEQ multiplex PCR; TCRdb's copy keeps in-frame clones and lacks some. This table holds 40,000 to 50,000 clones, around 90% found once. The CDR3 sequence is 14 residues long. V dropped 2 bases and J dropped 9; count of bases not matched to a gene: 8. Germline V lookup: CDR1 SGDLS, CDR2 YYNGEE. This record belongs to a study of resident and recirculating memory T cells in vitiligo. Overall study findings and caveats: Non-conserved TCRs across sites and patients suggested distinct clones per lesion.

V gene TRBV9 combines with J gene TRBJ2-1; 7 bases line up with TRBD1. The sequencing sample was made of blood. This receptor was taken from a male donor with vitiligo. The CDR3 here is CASSVKGATTEQFF. The CDR3 DNA follows: TGTGCCAGCAGCGTGAAGGGGGCGACTACTGAGCAGTTCTTC. The full variable domain, its missing parts supplied by reference TRBV9 and TRBJ2-1, is DSGVTQTPKHLITATGQRVTLRCSPRSGDLSVYWYQQSLDQGLQFLIQYYNGEERAKGNILERFSAQQFPDLHSELNLSSLELGDSALYFCASSVKGATTEQFFGPGTRLTVL.